This T cell receptor beta chain was retrieved from a study of blood T cells in healthy people across ages (dated by TCRdb to about 2015). Regarding the study in general: In model experiments, template switching captured roughly one uniquely barcoded TCR beta cDNA molecule for every two T cells. To track age-related changes in TCR beta repertoire diversity, the study relied on deep sequencing normalized with unique cDNA molecular identifiers. The donors were split into four age groups: young (average around 15 years), middle-aged (over 35), aged (over 55) and long-lived (approximately 80). Donors of different ages were randomly distributed across sequencing lanes to avoid experimental bias. For two donors (one aged 18 to 29 and one aged 80 or older), the study analyzed two additional independent replicas of 1 million unique cDNA reads from the same blood draw.

About this clonotype itself: The antigen it recognizes is unknown. Base qualities are not recorded, but no much larger clone differs from it by a single base.

The method behind the library was 5' RACE. TCRdb lists the instrument as Illumina HiSeq 2500. A second roughly 6 to 11 cycle PCR used a sample-barcoded 5' primer and a J-beta primer mix. A template-switch 5' adaptor carrying 12 random nucleotides introduced a unique molecular identifier onto each TCR beta cDNA molecule. At least 2.5 million CDR3-containing paired-end reads were obtained from each sample. First-strand cDNA was synthesized from all RNA with the Mint cDNA synthesis kit, primed by a TRBC-specific oligonucleotide. After uracil-DNA glycosylase treatment, a first 18-cycle PCR used universal primers M1SS and BC2_uni_R on all cDNA. Per the original workflow: For normalization, 1 million high-quality reads were randomly selected from each sample, with every read carrying a distinct molecular identifier. Instead of being binned into consensus sequences, reads that shared molecular identifiers were thrown out. MiTCR, run with a Q25 quality threshold and the strictest error-elimination algorithm, handled CDR3 identification, clonotype clustering and error correction. A nonparametric unseen species model using Euler transformation provided a lower-bound estimate of total TCR beta diversity. The raw public reads went through TCRdb reprocessing: fastp at Q25, MiXCR clone calling, in-frame beta chains kept. Rows are unified per CDR3 protein, each entry keeping the most common DNA and genes. What appears here as the V and J calls and clone size reflects TCRdb's work, not the paper's. The table for this sample lists around 1,600,000 distinct CDR3 sequences; about 45% of them were counted only once. Under 5% of the sample rests with the top ten.

Donors were a few dozen systemically healthy Caucasian individuals from Russia aged about 6 to 100 years. Each donor gave around 9 milliliters of peripheral blood, collected into EDTA-treated Vacutainer tubes. Ficoll-Paque density-gradient centrifugation was used to isolate PBMCs, with at least 6 million obtained per sample. Trizol reagent was used to extract total RNA from the PBMCs, yielding at least 5 micrograms per sample. For every donor, an aliquot of PBMCs went through flow cytometry to measure the percentages of naive CD45RAhigh/CD27high T cells. Sequences SGDLS (CDR1) and YYNGEE (CDR2) are obtained from the germline V gene. There are 17 amino acids in the CDR3, from cysteine to phenylalanine inclusive. Only CDR3 DNA is held: 51 bases, read in frame from base 1. V loses 2 bases of germline sequence and J loses 0 bases, and the interval between the two ends is 15 bases. The study at large found these results: Observed TCR beta diversity correlated strongly with the percentage of naive T cells measured by flow cytometry. As age increased, observed TCR beta diversity per million T cells dropped in a roughly linear way, and a significant reduction was already evident by age around 41. Conclusive comparison of naive and antigen-experienced compartments was prevented by the profiling of bulk unsorted PBMCs. Estimates of total diversity based on one million sequenced T cells were considered lower bounds and underestimates. Compared with the aged group, the long-lived group had more naive CD4+ T cells, fewer expanded clones and increased TCR diversity, suggesting age selection. Because the CMV infection status of the donors was unknown, age-related changes in expanded clonotypes may potentially have been confounded.

The sample was blood. The chain is assembled from TRBV9 and TRBJ1-5; perhaps TRBD1 is the D gene, with 5 bases matching. The TCR comes from a woman aged 18-29 years in good health. The CDR3 amino acid sequence is: CASSVDSGINSNQPQHF. The sequenced DNA is TGTGCCAGCAGCGTCGATTCAGGGATTAATAGCAATCAGCCCCAGCATTTT. The full variable domain, with segments outside the CDR3 supplied by the reference TRBV9 and TRBJ1-5 proteins, appears as DSGVTQTPKHLITATGQRVTLRCSPRSGDLSVYWYQQSLDQGLQFLIQYYNGEERAKGNILERFSAQQFPDLHSELNLSSLELGDSALYFCASSVDSGINSNQPQHFGDGTRLSIL.